Listed below are T cell receptor beta chains from one sample, sequenced in a study of beta chain features in type 1 diabetes. The table came from immunoSEQ multiplex PCR; TCRdb's copy has only in-frame clones and leaves some out. The top ten hold approximately 0.11% of the sample, which has 500,000 to 650,000 clones, about an eighth seen once. Material: naive CD4+ T cells from blood. These receptors all come from a man younger than 40 with type 1 diabetes. CDR3s include the opening cysteine and the closing phenylalanine or tryptophan. The D gene is left open where the match is weak. Not every row has a clone size; where given, it reads once, few, many or a size class.

- | - | TRBJ1-6 | TRBV6-1 | CASSVQSLRYNSPLHF | TGTGCCAGCAGTGTCCAGAGTTTACGGTATAATTCACCCCTCCACTTT
- | - | TRBJ2-3 | TRBV7-9 | CASSATGAGADTQYF | TGTGCCAGCAGCGCCACGGGGGCAGGTGCAGATACGCAGTATTTT
TRBD1 | - | TRBJ2-5 | TRBV14 | CASSLGGFQETQYF | TGTGCCAGCAGCCTAGGGGGCTTTCAGGAGACCCAGTACTTC
TRBD1 | few | TRBJ1-1 | TRBV10-3 | CAISESTGQGRPTEAFF | TGTGCCATCAGTGAGTCGACGGGACAGGGAAGGCCGACTGAAGCTTTCTTT
TRBD2 | few | TRBJ2-1 | TRBV5-1 | CASSLRLAGGSPISYNEQFF | TGCGCCAGCAGCTTGAGACTAGCGGGGGGTTCACCCATCTCCTACAATGAGCAGTTCTTC
- | - | TRBJ2-1 | TRBV4-2 | CASSQEGGTYNEQFF | TGTGCCAGCAGCCAAGAGGGCGGTACCTACAATGAGCAGTTCTTC
TRBD2 | few | TRBJ2-1 | TRBV11-2 | CASSLDLGGRGFF | TGTGCCAGCAGCTTAGATCTGGGAGGGAGGGGGTTCTTC
- | few | TRBJ2-3 | TRBV7-6 | CASSLPGDTQYF | TGTGCCAGCAGCTTACCGGGAGATACGCAGTATTTT
TRBD2 | few | TRBJ2-1 | TRBV2 | CASVSGGPLRSYNEQFF | TGTGCCAGCGTGAGCGGGGGGCCACTTCGCTCCTACAATGAGCAGTTCTTC
- | few | TRBJ2-6 | TRBV5-1 | CASSLRGSGANVLTF | TGCGCCAGCAGCTTGCGGGGCTCTGGGGCCAACGTCCTGACTTTC
- | few | TRBJ2-3 | TRBV7-9 | CASSLDLVDTQYF | TGTGCCAGCAGCTTAGATCTCGTAGATACGCAGTATTTT
- | few | TRBJ1-1 | TRBV29-1 | CSVAGRVNTEAFF | TGCAGCGTTGCGGGCAGGGTGAACACTGAAGCTTTCTTT
TRBD2 | few | TRBJ2-1 | TRBV9 | CASSPPSSGGTYNEQFF | TGTGCCAGCAGCCCTCCAAGTAGCGGGGGGACCTACAATGAGCAGTTCTTC
- | - | TRBJ1-4 | TRBV7-2 | CASSLEGQVVLPLFF | TGTGCCAGCAGCTTAGAGGGACAAGTGGTACTTCCCCTGTTTTTT
- | few | TRBJ2-4 | TRBV21-1 | CASSPGIIGSLAKNIQYF | TGTGCCAGCAGCCCGGGGATCATCGGATCTCTAGCCAAAAACATTCAGTACTTC
- | - | TRBJ1-5 | TRBV28 | CASSFVGSFSNQPQHF | TGTGCCAGCAGTTTCGTGGGATCTTTTAGCAATCAGCCCCAGCATTTT
- | few | TRBJ2-7 | TRBV19 | CASSAVVGQNEQYF | TGTGCCAGTAGTGCGGTTGTCGGACAAAACGAGCAGTACTTC
- | - | TRBJ1-3 | TRBV4-3 | CASSQDGRRSGNTIYF | TGCGCCAGCAGCCAAGATGGCCGCCGCTCTGGAAACACCATATATTTT
- | - | TRBJ2-1 | TRBV27 | CASSLEGIGGNEQFF | TGTGCCAGCAGTTTAGAGGGGATCGGTGGGAATGAGCAGTTCTTC
- | few | TRBJ2-7 | TRBV7-2 | CASSSAGTSVSYEQYF | TGTGCCAGCAGCTCCGCCGGGACATCCGTCTCCTACGAGCAGTACTTC
TRBD1 | few | TRBJ2-1 | TRBV27 | CASSQPLRQGTSYNEQFF | TGTGCCAGCAGTCAACCCCTTCGACAGGGAACGTCCTACAATGAGCAGTTCTTC
- | few | TRBJ1-3 | TRBV2 | CASSEGQIRSGNTIYF | TGTGCCAGCAGTGAAGGGCAGATCCGCTCTGGAAACACCATATATTTT
TRBD1 | few | TRBJ1-1 | TRBV29-1 | CSGNRGQGTEAFF | TGCAGCGGGAACAGGGGGCAGGGCACTGAAGCTTTCTTT
- | - | TRBJ2-6 | TRBV4-2 | CASSQEGHPSGANVLTF | TGTGCCAGCAGCCAGGAGGGACACCCTTCTGGGGCCAACGTCCTGACTTTC
TRBD2 | - | TRBJ2-1 | TRBV6-5 | CASSFRAGGHVKAEFF | TGTGCCAGCAGTTTCCGAGCGGGGGGGCATGTTAAAGCGGAGTTCTTC
- | - | TRBJ1-2 | TRBV28 | CASSTTYYGYTF | TGTGCCAGCTCGACAACCTACTATGGCTACACCTTC
TRBD1 | - | TRBJ1-2 | TRBV30 | CAWMAQGVVGGYTF | TGTGCCTGGATGGCACAGGGGGTTGTAGGCGGCTACACCTTC
- | - | TRBJ1-5 | TRBV7-9 | CASSLMAGSNQPQHF | TGTGCCAGCAGCTTAATGGCAGGGAGTAATCAGCCCCAGCATTTT
- | - | TRBJ1-5 | TRBV19 | CASSLASNQPQHF | TGTGCCAGTAGCCTCGCTAGCAATCAGCCCCAGCATTTT
- | - | TRBJ1-1 | TRBV5-1 | CASSLEKNTEAFF | TGCGCCAGCAGCTTGGAGAAGAACACTGAAGCTTTCTTT
TRBD2 | - | TRBJ2-5 | TRBV10-3 | CAISPEAGGQETQYF | TGTGCCATCAGTCCCGAGGCGGGGGGCCAAGAGACCCAGTACTTC
- | few | TRBJ2-5 | TRBV18 | CASSPSTTVQETQYF | TGTGCCAGCTCCCCCTCTACGACAGTACAAGAGACCCAGTACTTC
- | few | TRBJ1-2 | TRBV5-4 | CASTPGGHVSYTF | TGTGCCAGTACTCCCGGGGGACACGTCTCGTACACCTTC
- | few | TRBJ1-6 | TRBV28 | CASRQGYNSPLHF | TGTGCCAGCAGGCAGGGTTATAATTCACCCCTCCACTTT
- | - | TRBJ1-5 | TRBV4-3 | CASSQDASNQPQHF | TGCGCCAGCAGCCAAGACGCTAGCAATCAGCCCCAGCATTTT
- | - | TRBJ1-3 | TRBV28 | CASSLSLVGGNTIYF | TGTGCCAGCAGTTTATCCCTCGTCGGGGGGAACACCATATATTTT
TRBD2 | few | TRBJ2-5 | TRBV18 | CASTKTSGGTEETQYF | TGTGCCAGCACCAAAACCAGCGGGGGGACCGAAGAGACCCAGTACTTC
- | few | TRBJ1-2 | TRBV6-5 | CASSWGGNYGYTF | TGTGCCAGCAGTTGGGGGGGTAACTATGGCTACACCTTC
- | few | TRBJ1-1 | TRBV25-1 | CASSESGYEAFF | TGTGCCAGCAGTGAAAGTGGTTACGAAGCTTTCTTT
- | few | TRBJ1-2 | TRBV7-2 | CASSNDSNYGYTF | TGTGCCAGCAGTAACGACAGTAACTATGGCTACACCTTC
TRBD2 | few | TRBJ2-3 | TRBV7-2 | CASSTRSGGTDTQYF | TGTGCCAGCAGCACCCGCAGCGGGGGCACAGATACGCAGTATTTT
- | - | TRBJ1-6 | TRBV7-9 | CASRPFSVNSPLHF | TGTGCCAGTCGGCCATTCTCTGTGAATTCACCCCTCCACTTT
- | - | TRBJ2-1 | TRBV7-2 | CASSPRAGDSYNEQFF | TGTGCCAGCAGCCCCCGAGCAGGCGACTCCTACAATGAGCAGTTCTTC
TRBD1 | few | TRBJ2-5 | TRBV7-9 | CASSLGQGARQTQYF | TGTGCCAGCAGCTTAGGGCAGGGGGCTCGGCAGACCCAGTACTTC
- | few | TRBJ1-1 | TRBV10-3 | CAAGRDSIERGTEAFF | TGTGCCGCCGGCCGGGACTCCATAGAGAGGGGGACTGAAGCTTTCTTT
- | few | TRBJ1-5 | TRBV7-2 | CASSFGGATQPQHF | TGTGCCAGCAGCTTCGGGGGGGCTACTCAGCCCCAGCATTTT
- | few | TRBJ1-5 | TRBV7-9 | CASTPLTDQPQHF | TGTGCCAGCACCCCCCTCACTGATCAGCCCCAGCATTTT
TRBD2 | few | TRBJ2-5 | TRBV5-4 | CASSETTGGPVETQYF | TGTGCCAGCAGCGAGACTACGGGGGGGCCGGTGGAGACCCAGTACTTC
- | few | TRBJ2-1 | TRBV6-5 | CASSVPGYNEQFF | TGTGCCAGCAGTGTTCCAGGCTACAATGAGCAGTTCTTC
- | few | TRBJ1-1 | TRBV27 | CASRGRSNTEAFF | TGTGCCAGCAGGGGCAGGTCGAACACTGAAGCTTTCTTT